This T cell receptor (beta chain) was found in a study of Ad26.COV2.S vaccination and SARS-CoV-2 variants. Study-level background: The trial was COV1001 and the donor's arm was Ad26.COV2.S. Broader study findings: Recipients of vaccine and of placebo showed similar breadth of their non-spike TCR repertoires.

As to this clone: Its matching antigen is unknown.

Produced via immunoSEQ multiplex PCR; TCRdb's table is partial and in-frame only. The sample has over 350,000 clones; around nine tenths are singletons. Treatment described: roughly 19 received Ad26.COV2.S at low or high dose, single or two shots; five or six received placebo; per-sample allocation not given. Day 63 following the first vaccine or placebo injection was when the samples were taken. V lost 7 bases, J lost 1 base, and 10 bases lay in between. CDR1 and CDR2 (germline): MNHEY, SVGAGI. The length of the CDR3 is 13 residues. V and J are TRBV6-5 and TRBJ1-1; D unresolved. The source material was peripheral blood, sampled in a trial of Ad26.COV2.S vaccine versus placebo. The sequence was collected from a person aged 18 to 65 who received the Ad26.COV2.S COVID-19 vaccine or a placebo. For the CDR3, the DNA is TGTGCCAGCACAGTATCCCAGAACACTGAAGCTTTCTTT. Protein: CASTVSQNTEAFF.